A single sample is the source of the 18 T cell receptor beta chains below, sequenced in a study of vaccination effects on CD4 cells after COVID-19. Their antigen targets remain unknown. Only in-frame clones appear in the TCRdb table, and some are missing; sequencing was by immunoSEQ multiplex PCR. The table has more than 45,000 clones, about three quarters seen once. Culture lasted about 10 days before CD4+ T cell isolation. The material was CD4+ T cells from PBMCs cultured without peptide, obtained before COVID-19 vaccination. The receptors stem from a human donor who received a COVID-19 vaccine.

This clone was seen only a few times. This sequence joins TRBV9 and TRBJ1-1; the D is unclear. V was shortened by 3 bases and J by 0 bases, with 6 bases between the two germline ends. Germline V gene data show CDR1 as SGDLS and CDR2 as YYNGEE. This CDR3 contains 13 residues. The CDR3 protein is CASSASLNTEAFF. The CDR3 DNA sequence: TGTGCCAGCAGCGCTAGTCTGAACACTGAAGCTTTCTTT.

The chain has TRBV5-1 and TRBJ1-2, with a possible D match to TRBD1 (6 bases). Trimming left V 4 bases short and J 4 bases short, with 14 bases between. The V gene's germline CDR1 is SGHRS and CDR2 YFSETQ. The CDR3 has 14 residues. In DNA form, the CDR3 reads TGCGCCAGCAGCAGCGACAGGCGAGCCTATGGCTACACCTTC. Translating it yields CASSSDRRAYGYTF.

The chain is built from TRBV12-3 or TRBV12-4 and TRBJ2-5, with 7 bases identical to TRBD1. Trimming cost V 6 bases and J 5 bases; bases outside gene matches: 6. The CDR3 has 13 amino acids. The DNA of the CDR3 is TGTGCCAGCAGCAGGACAGGAGGCGAGACCCAGTACTTC. Translating gives CASSRTGGETQYF.

The V and J genes are TRBV24-1 and TRBJ1-6; 7 bases align to TRBD1. The J segment lost 0 bases and the V segment lost 3 bases, leaving 10 bases of the junction unmatched. Per the germline V gene, CDR1 is KGHDR and CDR2 is SFDVKD. CDR3 length: 19 amino acids. The CDR3 here is CATSDLPGQRSSYNSPLHF. The DNA of the CDR3 is TGTGCCACCAGTGATCTCCCGGGACAGCGTAGCTCCTATAATTCACCCCTCCACTTT.

The genes are TRBV2 and TRBJ1-3, with 7 nucleotides matching TRBD1. Germline values: CDR1 SNHLY, CDR2 FYNNEI. Germline trimming cut 1 base from V and 1 base from J; bases unmatched to any gene: 1. The CDR3 has 15 amino acids. DNA for the CDR3: TGTGCCAGCAGTGAAGACAGGGGATCTGGAAACACCATATATTTT. Protein: CASSEDRGSGNTIYF.

This chain connects TRBV28 to TRBJ1-6; 9 bases fit TRBD1. The CDR3 spans 16 residues. Unmatched junction bases numbered 9, after V lost 2 bases and J lost 10 bases. Germline V gives CDR1 MDHEN, CDR2 SYDVKM. The CDR3 coding sequence is TGTGCCAGCAGTTTACCCACACAGGGGGCCCGATCACCCCTCCACTTT. Translation: CASSLPTQGARSPLHF.

The gene calls are TRBV7-2 and TRBJ2-3; TRBD2 matches 9 bases. J gave up 3 bases and V 3 bases, and 7 bases lay outside the gene matches. The germline V gene has CDR1 SGHTA and CDR2 FQGNSA. This CDR3 contains 16 residues. CDR3 nucleotide sequence: TGTGCCAGCAGCTTTAGGCGGGGGGGAAGGACAGATACGCAGTATTTT. Amino acids: CASSFRRGGRTDTQYF. The whole variable domain, remainder taken from reference TRBV7-2 and TRBJ2-3, is GAGVSQSPSNKVTEKGKDVELRCDPISGHTALYWYRQSLGQGLEFLIYFQGNSAPDKSGLPSDRFSAERTGGSVSTLTIQRTQQEDSAVYLCASSFRRGGRTDTQYFGPGTRLTVL.

The chain is built from TRBV21-1 and TRBJ1-1. TRBV21-1 is designated a pseudogene. The CDR3 consists of 15 residues. The CDR3 DNA reads as TGTGCCAGCAGCAAAGTACCCGGGGGAAGCACTGAAGCTTTCTTT. Protein sequence: CASSKVPGGSTEAFF.

The genes are TRBV18 and TRBJ2-7, with a tentative D call TRBD1 (5 bases). V was cut by 4 bases and J by 0 bases, with 16 bases left in between. This CDR3 has 16 amino acids. From germline, CDR1 is KGHSH and CDR2 LQKENI. CDR3 DNA sequence: TGTGCCAGCTCACACAGGACGGATCCGAGCTCCTACGAGCAGTACGTC. Its translation is CASSHRTDPSSYEQYV.

CDR3 nucleotides: TGTGCCAGCAGCTTGTTCTGGGGGACTAATGAAAAACTGTTTTTT. It is translated as CASSLFWGTNEKLFF. The chain has TRBV5-6 and TRBJ1-4; perhaps TRBD1 as D (5 bases). V lost 1 base, J lost 2 bases, and 9 bases lay in between. Germline V gene sequence: CDR1 SGHDT, CDR2 YYEEEE. The CDR3 extends over 15 amino acids.

This chain connects TRBV3-1 (or the pseudogene TRBV3-2) to TRBJ1-1; D may be TRBD1 (5 bases). Trimming took 5 bases from V and 0 from J, leaving 13 bases between them. Germline V gene sequence: CDR1 LGHDT, CDR2 YNNKEL (reference sequence). The CDR3 consists of 15 residues. As DNA, the CDR3 is TGTGCCAGCAGCTCGGGACCGAACATGAACACTGAAGCTTTCTTT. Translation gives CASSSGPNMNTEAFF.

This rearrangement joins TRBV2 to TRBJ1-2, with 7 nucleotides matching TRBD1. The trim removed 4 bases at V and 0 bases at J, leaving 11 bases unmatched. Germline V gives CDR1 SNHLY, CDR2 FYNNEI. This CDR3 region has 17 residues. The chain's CDR3 is CASSGPTTGKANYGYTF. The CDR3 bases are TGTGCCAGCAGTGGACCGACGACAGGGAAAGCTAACTATGGCTACACCTTC.

This chain links TRBV18 with TRBJ1-5; no definite D call. This CDR3 has 14 amino acids. The germline V gene encodes CDR1 KGHSH and CDR2 LQKENI. V gave up 2 bases and J gave up 4 bases, with 9 bases separating them. The CDR3 nucleotides read TGTGCCAGCTCACCAGGGTTAGGGAATCAGCCCCAGCATTTT. It encodes CASSPGLGNQPQHF.

The CDR3 sequence: CASSKLRAATDTQYF. The CDR3 nucleotides are TGTGCCAGCAGTAAGTTGCGGGCGGCCACAGATACGCAGTATTTT. The chain is built from TRBV7-9 and TRBJ2-3; D is possibly TRBD2 (5 bases). CDR1 is SEHNR, CDR2 FQNEAQ, per germline (reference sequence). Trimming stripped 6 bases from V and 2 bases from J, with 15 bases between. The CDR3 runs to 15 residues.

This chain connects TRBV2 to TRBJ2-5; D uncertain. The CDR3 loop spans 12 amino acids. Per the germline V gene, CDR1 is SNHLY and CDR2 is FYNNEI. Trimming left V 7 bases short and J 5 bases short, with 11 bases between. The CDR3 DNA is TGTGCCAGCAAACCTCCTGGGGAGACCCAGTACTTC. Its translation is CASKPPGETQYF.

This clone was detected a few times. V usage is TRBV2 and J usage is TRBJ1-2, with D perhaps TRBD1 (5 bases). The V and J ends lost 6 bases and 2 bases respectively, with 13 bases between them. The CDR3 contains 14 residues. CDR1 and CDR2 (germline): SNHLY, FYNNEI. The CDR3 region has the DNA TGTGCCAGCAGCCCGGGACCGGAAAACTATGGCTACACCTTC. Translation gives CASSPGPENYGYTF. Full variable domain (rest looked up from reference TRBV2 and TRBJ1-2): EPEVTQTPSHQVTQMGQEVILRCVPISNHLYFYWYRQILGQKVEFLVSFYNNEISEKSEIFDDQFSVERPDGSNFTLKIRSTKLEDSAMYFCASSPGPENYGYTFGSGTRLTVV.

In DNA form, the CDR3 reads TGCGCCAGCAGCTTGGGGGCAGCCGTAAACACCGGGGAGCTGTTTTTT. Encoded protein: CASSLGAAVNTGELFF. This rearrangement joins TRBV5-1 to TRBJ2-2; D is unclear. The V gene's germline CDR1 is SGHRS and CDR2 YFSETQ. This CDR3 contains 16 residues. The V end was cut by 0 bases, the J end by 2 bases, with 11 bases between. Drawing the rest from reference TRBV5-1 and TRBJ2-2, the complete variable domain is KAGVTQTPRYLIKTRGQQVTLSCSPISGHRSVSWYQQTPGQGLQFLFEYFSETQRNKGNFPGRFSGRQFSNSRSEMNVSTLELGDSALYLCASSLGAAVNTGELFFGEGSRLTVL.

The V and J genes are TRBV5-1 and TRBJ1-4; no firm D call. Germline CDR1 is SGHRS and CDR2 is YFSETQ. Trimming left V 5 bases short and J 3 bases short, with 11 bases between. The CDR3 has 14 residues. The CDR3 protein is CASRVQSSNEKLFF. The CDR3 region has the DNA TGCGCCAGCAGAGTACAGAGCTCTAATGAAAAACTGTTTTTT.